The sequence of this TCR beta chain was determined in a study of blood T cell repertoires in COVID-19. In the authors' workflow: Estimates of nucleated cell counts were drawn from the amplification of reference gene primers. Clones were read by immunoSEQ multiplex PCR, and TCRdb kept only the in-frame ones, dropping some. V, J and clone size are those of that table, while D and trimming were read from the DNA. The sample holds a few hundred thousand clones; 80% to 90% are singletons and the top ten take approximately 2%. CDR3 length: 16 residues. The ends lost 6 bases at V and 0 bases at J; junction bases unmatched: 9. Per germline, CDR1 KGHSH and CDR2 LQKENI. Adults between roughly 18 and 100 years of age took part from 24 US areas. Two negative PCRs, clearance, or symptom resolution were required of recovered Cohort 3 donors.

The chain employs TRBV18 and TRBJ2-7; TRBD1 agrees at 9 bases. The clonotype comes from a woman in her 50s who had recovered from COVID-19. The source material was PBMCs or T cells enriched from blood (not recorded which). In DNA form, the CDR3 reads TGTGCCAGCTCTCCTTTCCGGGACAGGGTCTCCTACGAGCAGTACTTC. Residues: CASSPFRDRVSYEQYF.